These 17 T cell receptor beta chains share one sample of origin, sequenced in a study of human T cells and chemical hapten exposure. TCRdb reprocessed the RACE reads via MiXCR and lists one record per CDR3 protein. The sample lists 65,000 to 95,000 distinct CDR3 sequences; roughly 10% were seen once. Time point denoted: patch test 1, 2 weeks after DPC sensitization. The treatment: therapeutic diphenylcyclopropenone sensitization with weekly scalp DPC. Sequences were derived from whole blood, sampled in connection with sensitization to the hapten diphenylcyclopropenone (DPC). These receptor sequences come from a woman aged 55-69 years with alopecia areata. Some clones in this sample may be carry-over from other donors' samples.

The rearrangement uses TRBV10-3 and TRBJ2-5, with 11 positions matching TRBD2. From germline, CDR1 is ENHRY and CDR2 SYGVKD. The J segment lost 3 bases and the V segment lost 3 bases, leaving 12 bases of the junction unmatched. CDR3 size: 18 residues. DNA of the CDR3: TGTGCCATCAGTGAAAGAACTAGCGGGGGTTATAGTAAAGAGACCCAGTACTTC. Translating it yields CAISERTSGGYSKETQYF.

This clonotype was found a few times. The rearrangement links TRBV5-4 to TRBJ2-2; D unclear. Trimming stripped 3 bases from V and 5 bases from J, with 11 bases between. There are 14 residues in the CDR3. The germline CDR1 and CDR2 sequences are SGHNT and YYREEE (reference sequence). CDR3 protein: CASSWDQRTGELFF. CDR3 DNA sequence: TGTGCCAGCAGCTGGGATCAGAGGACCGGGGAGCTGTTTTTT.

This clonotype was counted ten times or more. The rearrangement links TRBV19 to TRBJ2-1; 10 nucleotides agree with TRBD2. There are 16 residues in the CDR3. Germline trimming cut 5 bases from V and 0 bases from J; bases unmatched to any gene: 4. CDR1 and CDR2 from the germline V gene are LNHDA and SQIVND (reference sequence). The CDR3 sequence: CASSDRTSGSYNEQFF. In DNA, the CDR3 is TGTGCCAGTAGTGACAGGACTAGCGGCTCCTACAATGAGCAGTTCTTC. The full variable domain, its missing parts supplied by reference TRBV19 and TRBJ2-1, is DGGITQSPKYLFRKEGQNVTLSCEQNLNHDAMYWYRQDPGQGLRLIYYSQIVNDFQKGDIAEGYSVSREKKESFPLTVTSAQKNPTAFYLCASSDRTSGSYNEQFFGPGTRLTVL.

Here the CDR3 reads CAWSRQNNSPLHF. CDR3 DNA sequence: TGTGCCTGGAGTAGACAGAATAATTCACCCCTCCACTTT. This chain uses TRBV30 with TRBJ1-6; tentative D call: TRBD1 (5 bases). The V end was cut by 2 bases, the J end by 5 bases, with 7 bases between. The CDR3 runs 13 residues. Germline loops: CDR1 GTSNPN, CDR2 SVGIG (reference sequence).

On this clonotype itself: A much larger clone differs from this one at a single base, so this may be a read error. The chain recombines TRBV3-1 with TRBJ2-2; TRBD1 matches 10 bases. The length of the CDR3 is 16 residues. V trimming: 4 bases; J trimming: 5 bases; junction bases outside the gene matches: 7. Looked up from germline, CDR1 is LGHDT and CDR2 is YNNKEL (reference sequence). The CDR3 DNA sequence: TGTGCCAGCAGCCTCGGGACAGGGGAATGGACCGGGGAGCTGTTTTTT. This gives the protein CASSLGTGEWTGELFF. Combining the CDR3 with reference TRBV3-1 and TRBJ2-2 gives the whole variable domain DTAVSQTPKYLVTQMGNDKSIKCEQNLGHDTMYWYKQDSKKFLKIMFSYNNKELIINETVPNRFSPKSPDKAHLNLHINSLELGDSAVYFCASSLGTGEWTGELFFGEGSRLTVL.

About this clonotype: A read error may be the cause here, since a much bigger clone is one base away. The gene calls are TRBV6-2 or TRBV6-3 and TRBJ1-5; unclear D gene. The germline gives CDR1 MNHEY, CDR2 SVGEGT. This CDR3 has 14 amino acids. Trimming stripped 0 bases from V and 3 bases from J, with 6 bases between. The CDR3 DNA follows: TGTGCCAGCAGTTACTCGAATGTCAATCAGCCCCAGCATTTT. Amino acids: CASSYSNVNQPQHF.

The chain combines TRBV6-4 with TRBJ2-3; no definite D call. The V end was cut by 6 bases, the J end by 3 bases, with 13 bases between. CDR3 length: 14 amino acids. Germline CDR1 and CDR2: MRHNA and SNTAGT. The DNA of the CDR3 is TGTGCCAGCAGATCCGGGCCACAAACAGATACGCAGTATTTT. As protein: CASRSGPQTDTQYF.

V usage is TRBV27 and J usage is TRBJ2-5, with D possibly being TRBD1 (6 bases). Between the trimmed V and J ends, which lost 5 bases and 2 bases, there was a span of 9 bases. This CDR3 comprises 13 residues. Germline V CDR1 and CDR2: MNHEY, SMNVEV (reference sequence). DNA of the CDR3: TGTGCCAGCAGTCCACAGGGACAAGAGACCCAGTACTTC. Protein sequence: CASSPQGQETQYF.

The gene calls are TRBV12-3 or TRBV12-4 and TRBJ2-7; TRBD2 is a possible D gene (5 bases). Trimming stripped 6 bases from V and 3 bases from J, with 15 bases between. This CDR3 has 14 residues. The CDR3 is CASSRPGEIYEQYF. CDR3 sequence (DNA): TGTGCCAGCAGCCGTCCCGGGGAAATCTACGAGCAGTACTTC.

This clonotype was observed many times. CDR3 bases: TGTGCCAGCAGGACTAGCGCGGGACGGGGCACAGATACGCAGTATTTT. The encoded protein is CASRTSAGRGTDTQYF. The chain joins TRBV21-1 to TRBJ2-3; the DNA was not compared with TRBD2, the D call given in the table. TRBV21-1 is termed a pseudogene. The CDR3 length is 16 residues.

This clonotype came up a few times. The chain combines TRBV12-3 or TRBV12-4 with TRBJ2-2, with D possibly matching TRBD1 (5 bases). CDR3 size: 14 residues. V was shortened by 5 bases and J by 8 bases, with 15 bases between the two germline ends. CDR3 bases: TGTGCCAGCAGTCCCACGACCCGGACAGGGGAGCTGTTTTTT. Translation gives CASSPTTRTGELFF.

This clonotype was seen repeatedly, ten times or more. This sequence joins TRBV7-2 and TRBJ2-7, with D hard to call. The CDR3 is 13 residues long. Per germline, CDR1 SGHTA and CDR2 FQGNSA. Trimming stripped 0 bases from V and 6 bases from J, with 9 bases between. CDR3 sequence: CASSLARAREQYF. CDR3 bases: TGTGCCAGCAGCTTAGCGCGTGCGCGCGAGCAGTACTTC.

This clonotype was observed a few times. The chain links TRBV5-1 to TRBJ2-3; no clear D. From germline, CDR1 is SGHRS and CDR2 YFSETQ. V lost 0 bases to trimming and J lost 0 bases, with 11 bases between them. This CDR3 comprises 16 residues. CDR3 nucleotides: TGCGCCAGCAGCTTGGCACCGGGCACTAGCACAGATACGCAGTATTTT. Amino acid sequence: CASSLAPGTSTDTQYF.

This clonotype was recorded a few times. V is TRBV20-1 and J is TRBJ2-5; D might be TRBD1 (5 bases). The CDR3 is made up of 13 amino acids. Germline assignment: CDR1 DFQATT and CDR2 SNEGSKA (reference sequence). The ends were cut back, 3 bases at V and 7 bases at J, with 15 bases in the middle. CDR3 nucleotide sequence: TGCAGTGCTAGTGGTGACAGAGCATGGACCCAGTACTTC. Translated: CSASGDRAWTQYF.

Written as DNA, the CDR3 is TGCAGTGCTGCAGGGGATGGATCCTACAATGAGCAGTTCTTC. This encodes CSAAGDGSYNEQFF. The chain combines TRBV20-1 with TRBJ2-1; D possibly corresponds to TRBD1 (6 bases). CDR1 and CDR2 from the germline V gene are DFQATT and SNEGSKA (reference sequence). The CDR3 is made up of 14 amino acids. Trimming took off 5 bases at V and 1 base at J, with 12 bases between the two ends.

This clonotype was observed a few times. This chain joins TRBV6-5 and TRBJ2-3, with TRBD2 matching over 12 bases. Germline loops: CDR1 MNHEY, CDR2 SVGAGI. V gave up 2 bases and J gave up 3 bases; unmatched junction bases: 6. The CDR3 spans 17 residues. CDR3 coding DNA: TGTGCCAGCAGTTACACACCGACTAGCGGGAGAACAGATACGCAGTATTTT. Its protein is CASSYTPTSGRTDTQYF.

This chain uses TRBV5-1 with TRBJ1-5, with D hard to call. Germline V gene data show CDR1 as SGHRS and CDR2 as YFSETQ. This CDR3 comprises 14 residues. V gave up 4 bases and J gave up 2 bases, with 10 bases separating them. CDR3 residues: CASSRTGGNQPQHF. The CDR3 region has the DNA TGCGCCAGCAGCCGGACCGGGGGCAATCAGCCCCAGCATTTT.